These 17 T cell receptor beta chains came from one sample sequenced in a study of identical twins. TCRdb independently ran MiXCR on the 5' RACE reads; one entry per CDR3 protein. Of some 570,000 distinct CDR3 sequences listed, approximately 20% are singletons. The sample was also reused in another study, on yellow fever vaccine responses in identical twins.

Specimen: CD4+ T cells sorted from blood. The receptors stem from a woman in her late teens or twenties in good health.

This clonotype was seen a handful of times. J is TRBJ2-1 and V is TRBV5-1; TRBD2 matches at 8 bases. CDR1 and CDR2 (germline): SGHRS, YFSETQ. The junction had 10 bases not matched to a gene; V was cut back by 0 bases and J by 2 bases. This CDR3 contains 18 residues. CDR3 amino acids: CASSLDITGGPTYNEQFF. The CDR3 region has the DNA TGCGCCAGCAGCTTGGATATTACGGGAGGGCCCACCTACAATGAGCAGTTCTTC. The full variable domain, completed using reference TRBV5-1 and TRBJ2-1, is KAGVTQTPRYLIKTRGQQVTLSCSPISGHRSVSWYQQTPGQGLQFLFEYFSETQRNKGNFPGRFSGRQFSNSRSEMNVSTLELGDSALYLCASSLDITGGPTYNEQFFGPGTRLTVL.

The chain carries TRBV7-3 and TRBJ1-1; 7 positions match TRBD1. Germline lookup yields CDR1 SGHTA and CDR2 FQGTGA. V dropped 1 base and J dropped 0; count of bases not matched to a gene: 17. This CDR3 comprises 20 residues. In DNA form, the CDR3 reads TGTGCCAGCAGCTTAATTTTGGGGGGGACAGTCTCAATTCTGAACACTGAAGCTTTCTTT. Its translation is CASSLILGGTVSILNTEAFF.

The chain links TRBV28 to TRBJ1-6; D possibly corresponds to TRBD1 (5 bases). Germline loops: CDR1 MDHEN, CDR2 SYDVKM. V was shortened by 6 bases and J by 9 bases, with 15 bases between the two germline ends. The CDR3 covers 14 residues. The DNA of the CDR3 is TGTGCCAGCAGACCGGAGGGGCCTCTTTCACCCCTCCACTTT. Amino acids: CASRPEGPLSPLHF.

This clonotype has a handful of counts. The J gene is TRBJ2-1, the V gene TRBV5-1; D is uncertain. V lost 0 bases and J lost 6, with 7 bases in between. Per the germline V gene, CDR1 is SGHRS and CDR2 is YFSETQ. The CDR3 consists of 13 residues. The CDR3 loop is CASSLERINEQFF. CDR3 sequence (DNA): TGCGCCAGCAGCTTGGAAAGGATCAATGAGCAGTTCTTC.

A note on this clonotype: This may be a read error, as it is one base from a much larger clone. The chain is built from TRBV7-9 and TRBJ2-1; 8 nucleotides agree with TRBD1. The CDR3 length is 17 residues. The V gene's germline CDR1 is SEHNR and CDR2 FQNEAQ (reference sequence). DNA for the CDR3: TGTTCCAGCAGCCCACCGCAGGGGGCGTCTCTCTACAATGAGCAGTTCTTC. Translating it yields CSSSPPQGASLYNEQFF.

Only a few counts were recorded for this clonotype. The V call is TRBV3-1, the J call TRBJ2-7; 7 positions match TRBD1. The germline gives CDR1 LGHDT, CDR2 YNNKEL (reference sequence). There are 16 residues in the CDR3. The junction had 14 bases not matched to a gene; V was cut back by 3 bases and J by 6 bases. CDR3 region: CASSHLRQGSPCEQYV. As DNA, the CDR3 is TGTGCCAGCAGCCACCTCCGACAGGGTTCCCCCTGCGAGCAGTACGTC.

The rearrangement links TRBV12-3 or TRBV12-4 to TRBJ1-5, with D possibly TRBD1 on 5 matching bases. The V and J ends lost 6 bases and 4 bases respectively, with 10 bases between them. The CDR3 sequence is 13 residues long. CDR3 sequence (DNA): TGTGCCAGCAGAAAGACAGTGAATCAGCCCCAGCATTTT. Its protein product is CASRKTVNQPQHF.

This clonotype appeared a few times. The V gene is TRBV20-1, the J gene TRBJ2-7; no reliable D call. Trimming cost V 0 bases and J 2 bases, with 14 bases left between them. There are 15 residues in the CDR3. Germline-derived CDR1 and CDR2 are DFQATT and SNEGSKA (reference sequence). DNA of the CDR3: TGCAGTGCTAGAGATTGGGCTAGTCGGGCCTACGAGCAGTACTTC. Translation: CSARDWASRAYEQYF.

This clonotype was counted between two and nine times. The chain is built from TRBV12-3 or TRBV12-4 and TRBJ2-4; possibly TRBD2 for D (6 bases). V lost 5 bases and J lost 5, with 16 bases in between. CDR3 length: 15 residues. In DNA form, the CDR3 reads TGTGCCAGCAGTCACCTAGGAGGGCTCGAAAACATTCAGTACTTC. Translated: CASSHLGGLENIQYF.

The V gene is TRBV7-8, the J gene TRBJ2-7; D is undetermined. CDR1 is SGHVS, CDR2 FQNEAQ, per germline. The CDR3 sequence is 11 residues long. V was trimmed by 4 bases and J by 7 bases, leaving 8 bases between them. CDR3 in amino acids: CASSYDREQYF. The CDR3 DNA sequence: TGTGCCAGCAGCTATGACCGAGAGCAGTACTTC.

This clonotype was recorded a few times. The chain joins TRBV5-8 to TRBJ1-2; D unclear. The germline V gene has CDR1 SGHTS and CDR2 YDEGEE. CDR3 size: 10 residues. V was clipped by 6 bases and J by 4 bases, with 4 bases between them. The CDR3 sequence: CASNSYGYTF. CDR3 sequence (DNA): TGTGCCAGCAACTCCTATGGCTACACCTTC.

This chain connects TRBV29-1 to TRBJ1-1, with D possibly matching TRBD1 (5 bases). V was shortened by 1 base and J by 0 bases, with 12 bases between the two germline ends. This CDR3 has 15 amino acids. Germline CDR1 reads SQVTM; CDR2 reads ANQGSEA. The CDR3 sequence is CSVEGRRGMNTEAFF. DNA of the CDR3: TGCAGCGTTGAAGGACGAAGGGGAATGAACACTGAAGCTTTCTTT.

V gene TRBV10-3 combines with J gene TRBJ2-1; 11 bases are a match to TRBD2. The ends lost 6 bases at V and 10 bases at J; junction bases unmatched: 2. Germline CDR1 ENHRY, CDR2 SYGVKD. CDR3 size: 12 residues. The CDR3 spells CAIRLAGEEQFF. DNA of the CDR3: TGTGCCATCAGACTAGCGGGGGAAGAGCAGTTCTTC.

The chain employs TRBV11-3 and TRBJ2-3; D unresolved. Germline CDR1 reads SGHNT; CDR2 reads YENEEA. CDR3 length: 13 amino acids. V shed 4 bases and J shed 6 bases, with 11 bases lying between them. DNA for the CDR3: TGTGCCAGCAGCTACCAGTTGACCGATACGCAGTATTTT. It is translated as CASSYQLTDTQYF.

This clonotype was seen only a few times. This sequence joins TRBV5-1 and TRBJ2-3; a weak D match, TRBD1 (6 bases). V lost 4 bases to trimming and J lost 3 bases, with 18 bases between them. Germline CDR1 SGHRS, CDR2 YFSETQ. The length of the CDR3 is 16 residues. The CDR3 loop is CASSPNRELSTDTQYF. As DNA, the CDR3 is TGCGCCAGCAGCCCGAACAGGGAACTGTCGACAGATACGCAGTATTTT.

V and J are TRBV18 and TRBJ1-2; D might be TRBD1 (5 bases). There are 14 residues in the CDR3. V was pared by 4 bases and J by 5 bases, with 14 bases between. Germline values: CDR1 KGHSH, CDR2 LQKENI. CDR3 sequence reads: CASSRDGYLYGYTF. CDR3 sequence (DNA): TGTGCCAGCTCACGGGACGGCTATCTGTATGGCTACACCTTC.

This clonotype was detected only a few times. The chain employs TRBV9 and TRBJ2-3; D unclear. Germline lookup yields CDR1 SGDLS and CDR2 YYNGEE. V was cut by 1 base and J by 1 base, with 16 bases left in between. CDR3 length: 17 amino acids. The CDR3 nucleotides read TGTGCCAGCAGCGTATATCCCCGGGCGGCCCGCACAGATACGCAGTATTTT. Translated, it gives CASSVYPRAARTDTQYF.